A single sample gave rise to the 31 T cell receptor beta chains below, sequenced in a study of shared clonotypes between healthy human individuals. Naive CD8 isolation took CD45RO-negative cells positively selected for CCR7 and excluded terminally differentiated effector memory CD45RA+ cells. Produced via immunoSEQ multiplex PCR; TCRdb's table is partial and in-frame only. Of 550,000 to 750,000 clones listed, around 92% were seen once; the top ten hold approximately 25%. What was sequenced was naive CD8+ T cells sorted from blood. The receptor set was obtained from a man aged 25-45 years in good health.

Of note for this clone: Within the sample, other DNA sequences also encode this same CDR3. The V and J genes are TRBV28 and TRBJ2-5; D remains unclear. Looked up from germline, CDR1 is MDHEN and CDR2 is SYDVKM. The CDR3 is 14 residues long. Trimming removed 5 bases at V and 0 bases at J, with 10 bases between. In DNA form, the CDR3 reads TGTGCCAGCAGTATTCAGGAGTACCAAGAGACCCAGTACTTC. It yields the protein CASSIQEYQETQYF.

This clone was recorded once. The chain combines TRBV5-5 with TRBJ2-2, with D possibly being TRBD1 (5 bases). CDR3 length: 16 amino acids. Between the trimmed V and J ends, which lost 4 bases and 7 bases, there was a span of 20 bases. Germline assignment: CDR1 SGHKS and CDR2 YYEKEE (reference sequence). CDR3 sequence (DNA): TGTGCCAGCAGCCTGGCCCTCGACAGTGAAGTCGGGGAGCTGTTTTTT. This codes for CASSLALDSEVGELFF.

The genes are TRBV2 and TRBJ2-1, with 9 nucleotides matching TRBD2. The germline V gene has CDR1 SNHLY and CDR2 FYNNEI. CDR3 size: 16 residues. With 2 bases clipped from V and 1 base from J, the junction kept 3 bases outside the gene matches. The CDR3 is CASSEFSGSSYNEQFF. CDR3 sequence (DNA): TGTGCCAGCAGTGAATTTAGCGGGAGTTCCTACAATGAGCAGTTCTTC.

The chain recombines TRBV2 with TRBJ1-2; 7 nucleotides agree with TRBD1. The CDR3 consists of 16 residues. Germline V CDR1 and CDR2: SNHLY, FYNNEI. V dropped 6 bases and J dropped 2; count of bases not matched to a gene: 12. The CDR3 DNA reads TGTGCCAGCAGCCGGGACAGACTCTCAAACAACTATGGCTACACCTTC. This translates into CASSRDRLSNNYGYTF.

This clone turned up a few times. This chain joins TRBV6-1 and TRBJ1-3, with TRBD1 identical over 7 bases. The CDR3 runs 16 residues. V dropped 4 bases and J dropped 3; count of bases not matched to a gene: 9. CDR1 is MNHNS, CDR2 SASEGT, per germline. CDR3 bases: TGTGCCAGCAGTGCCTGGGGGGACAGCATTGGAAACACCATATATTTT. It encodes CASSAWGDSIGNTIYF.

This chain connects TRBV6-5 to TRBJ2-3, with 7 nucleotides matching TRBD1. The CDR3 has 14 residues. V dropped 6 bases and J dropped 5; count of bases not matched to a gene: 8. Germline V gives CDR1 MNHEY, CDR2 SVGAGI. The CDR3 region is CASRSTGPEDTQYF. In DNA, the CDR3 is TGTGCCAGCAGGTCGACAGGGCCCGAAGATACGCAGTATTTT.

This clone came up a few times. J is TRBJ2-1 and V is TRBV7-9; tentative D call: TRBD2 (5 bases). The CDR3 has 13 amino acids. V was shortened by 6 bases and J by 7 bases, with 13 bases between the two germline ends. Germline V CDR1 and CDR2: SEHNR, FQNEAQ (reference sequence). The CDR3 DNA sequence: TGTGCCAGCAGGTCCCGGGGTGAGAATGAGCAGTTCTTC. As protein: CASRSRGENEQFF.

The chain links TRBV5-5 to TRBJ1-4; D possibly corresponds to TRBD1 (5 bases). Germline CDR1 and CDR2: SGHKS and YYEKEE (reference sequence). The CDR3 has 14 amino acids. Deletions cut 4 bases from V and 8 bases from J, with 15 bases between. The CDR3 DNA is TGTGCCAGCAGCCAGGAGGGTTGGGGGGAAAAACTGTTTTTT. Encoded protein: CASSQEGWGEKLFF.

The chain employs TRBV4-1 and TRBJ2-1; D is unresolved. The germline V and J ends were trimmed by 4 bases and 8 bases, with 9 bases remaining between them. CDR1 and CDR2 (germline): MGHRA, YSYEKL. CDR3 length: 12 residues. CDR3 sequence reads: CASSPNEDEQFF. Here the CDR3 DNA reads TGCGCCAGCAGCCCTAACGAAGATGAGCAGTTCTTC.

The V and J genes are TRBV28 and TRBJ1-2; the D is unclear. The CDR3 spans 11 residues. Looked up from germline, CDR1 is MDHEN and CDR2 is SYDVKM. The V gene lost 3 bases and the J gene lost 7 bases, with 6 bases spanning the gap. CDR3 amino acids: CASSFLAGYTF. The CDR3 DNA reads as TGTGCCAGCAGTTTCCTAGCTGGCTACACCTTC.

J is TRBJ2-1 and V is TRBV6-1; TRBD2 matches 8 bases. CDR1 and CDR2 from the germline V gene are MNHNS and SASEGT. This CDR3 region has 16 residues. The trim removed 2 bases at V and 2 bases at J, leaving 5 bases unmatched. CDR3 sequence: CASSEPTSGTYNEQFF. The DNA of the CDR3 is TGTGCCAGCAGTGAACCTACTAGCGGAACCTACAATGAGCAGTTCTTC.

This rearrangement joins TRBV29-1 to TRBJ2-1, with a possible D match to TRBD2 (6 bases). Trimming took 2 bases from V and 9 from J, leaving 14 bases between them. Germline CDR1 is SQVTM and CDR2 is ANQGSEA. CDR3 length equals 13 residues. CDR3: CSVEWGDSGEQFF. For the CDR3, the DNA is TGCAGCGTTGAATGGGGGGATTCCGGTGAGCAGTTCTTC.

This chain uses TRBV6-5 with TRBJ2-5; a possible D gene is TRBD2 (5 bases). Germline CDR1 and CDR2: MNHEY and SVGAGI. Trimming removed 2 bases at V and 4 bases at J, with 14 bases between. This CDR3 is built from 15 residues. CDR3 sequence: CASSYSGIQPETQYF. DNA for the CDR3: TGTGCCAGCAGTTACAGCGGAATACAACCAGAGACCCAGTACTTC.

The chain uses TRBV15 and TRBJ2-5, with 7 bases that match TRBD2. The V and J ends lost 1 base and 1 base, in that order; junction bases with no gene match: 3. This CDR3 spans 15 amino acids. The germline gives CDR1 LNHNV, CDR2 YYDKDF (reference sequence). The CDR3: CATSRAGGTQETQYF. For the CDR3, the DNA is TGTGCCACCAGCAGAGCGGGAGGAACCCAAGAGACCCAGTACTTC. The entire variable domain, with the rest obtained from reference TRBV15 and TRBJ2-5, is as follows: DAMVIQNPRYQVTQFGKPVTLSCSQTLNHNVMYWYQQKSSQAPKLLFHYYDKDFNNEADTPDNFQSRRPNTSFCFLDIRSPGLGDTAMYLCATSRAGGTQETQYFGPGTRLLVL.

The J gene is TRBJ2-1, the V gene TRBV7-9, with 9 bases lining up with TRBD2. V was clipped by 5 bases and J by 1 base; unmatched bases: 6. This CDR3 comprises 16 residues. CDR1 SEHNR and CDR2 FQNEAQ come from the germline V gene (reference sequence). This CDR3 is CASSRLAGGSYNEQFF. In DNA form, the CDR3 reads TGTGCCAGCAGCCGACTGGCGGGAGGGTCCTACAATGAGCAGTTCTTC. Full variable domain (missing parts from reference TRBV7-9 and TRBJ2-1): DTGVSQNPRHKITKRGQNVTFRCDPISEHNRLYWYRQTLGQGPEFLTYFQNEAQLEKSRLLSDRFSAERPKGSFSTLEIQRTEQGDSAMYLCASSRLAGGSYNEQFFGPGTRLTVL.

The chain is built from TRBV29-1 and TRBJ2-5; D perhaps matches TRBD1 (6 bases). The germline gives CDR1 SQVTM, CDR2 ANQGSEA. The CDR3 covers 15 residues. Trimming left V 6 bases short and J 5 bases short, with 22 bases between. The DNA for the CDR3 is TGCAGCGTGGACCCGACAGAACCAGACAGGGAGACCCAGTACTTC. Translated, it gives CSVDPTEPDRETQYF.

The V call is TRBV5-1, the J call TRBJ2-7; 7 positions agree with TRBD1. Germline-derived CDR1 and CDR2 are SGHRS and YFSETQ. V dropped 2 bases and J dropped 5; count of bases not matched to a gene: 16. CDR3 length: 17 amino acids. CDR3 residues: CASSLGTRTGPWDEQYF. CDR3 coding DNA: TGCGCCAGCAGCTTAGGGACGAGGACAGGTCCCTGGGACGAGCAGTACTTC. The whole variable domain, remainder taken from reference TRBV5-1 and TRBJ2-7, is KAGVTQTPRYLIKTRGQQVTLSCSPISGHRSVSWYQQTPGQGLQFLFEYFSETQRNKGNFPGRFSGRQFSNSRSEMNVSTLELGDSALYLCASSLGTRTGPWDEQYFGPGTRLTVT.

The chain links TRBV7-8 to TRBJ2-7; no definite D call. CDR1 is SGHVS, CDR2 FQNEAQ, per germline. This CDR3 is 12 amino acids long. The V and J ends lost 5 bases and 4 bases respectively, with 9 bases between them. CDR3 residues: CASSPTLYEQYF. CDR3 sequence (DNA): TGTGCCAGCAGCCCCACCCTGTACGAGCAGTACTTC.

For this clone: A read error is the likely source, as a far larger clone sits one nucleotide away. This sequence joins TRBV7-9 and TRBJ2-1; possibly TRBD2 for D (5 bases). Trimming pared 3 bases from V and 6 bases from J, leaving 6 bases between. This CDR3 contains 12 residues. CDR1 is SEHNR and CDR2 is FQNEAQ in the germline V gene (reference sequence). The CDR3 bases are TGTGCCAGCAGCTTCGGACTCAATGAGCAGTTCTTC. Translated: CASSFGLNEQFF.

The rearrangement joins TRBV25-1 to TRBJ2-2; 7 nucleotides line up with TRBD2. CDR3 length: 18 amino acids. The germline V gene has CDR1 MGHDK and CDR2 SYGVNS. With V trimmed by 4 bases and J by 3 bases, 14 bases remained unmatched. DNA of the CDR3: TGTGCCAGCAGTGGATCCAACGGGCGGGAGAAGGACACCGGGGAGCTGTTTTTT. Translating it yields CASSGSNGREKDTGELFF.

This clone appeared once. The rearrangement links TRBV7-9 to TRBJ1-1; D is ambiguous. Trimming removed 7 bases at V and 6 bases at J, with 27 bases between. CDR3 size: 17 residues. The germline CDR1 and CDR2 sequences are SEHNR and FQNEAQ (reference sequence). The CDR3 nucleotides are TGTGCCAGCACCTCCCCCTCCCGGGATGGGTGGATGGCTGAAGCTTTCTTT. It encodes CASTSPSRDGWMAEAFF.

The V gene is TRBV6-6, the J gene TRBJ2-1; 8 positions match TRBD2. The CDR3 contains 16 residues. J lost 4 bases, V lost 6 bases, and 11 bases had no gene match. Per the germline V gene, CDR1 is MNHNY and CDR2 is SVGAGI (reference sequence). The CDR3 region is CASRGASGSNYNEQFF. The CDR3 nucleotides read TGTGCCAGCAGAGGGGCTAGCGGGTCGAATTACAATGAGCAGTTCTTC.

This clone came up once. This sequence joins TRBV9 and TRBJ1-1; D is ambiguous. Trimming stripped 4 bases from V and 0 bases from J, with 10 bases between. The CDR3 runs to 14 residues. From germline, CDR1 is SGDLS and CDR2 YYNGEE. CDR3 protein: CASSPTTMNTEAFF. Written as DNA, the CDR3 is TGTGCCAGCAGCCCGACAACGATGAACACTGAAGCTTTCTTT.

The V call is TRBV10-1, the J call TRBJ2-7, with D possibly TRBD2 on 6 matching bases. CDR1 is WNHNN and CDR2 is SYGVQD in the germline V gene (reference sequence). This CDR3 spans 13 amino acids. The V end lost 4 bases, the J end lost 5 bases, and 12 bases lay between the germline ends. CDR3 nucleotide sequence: TGCGCCAGCAGTGGGGCTAGCGAACACGAGCAGTACTTC. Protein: CASSGASEHEQYF.

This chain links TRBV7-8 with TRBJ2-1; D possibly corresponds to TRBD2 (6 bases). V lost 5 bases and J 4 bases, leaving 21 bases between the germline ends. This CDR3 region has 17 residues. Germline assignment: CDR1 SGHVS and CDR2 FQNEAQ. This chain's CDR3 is CASSPPGELGIYNEQFF. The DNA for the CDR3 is TGTGCCAGCAGCCCTCCGGGGGAGCTAGGGATATACAATGAGCAGTTCTTC.

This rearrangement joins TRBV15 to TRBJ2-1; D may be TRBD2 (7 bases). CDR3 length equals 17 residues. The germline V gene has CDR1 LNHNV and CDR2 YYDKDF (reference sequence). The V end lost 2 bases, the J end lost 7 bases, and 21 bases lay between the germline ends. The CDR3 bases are TGTGCCACCAGCAGATTCTCTGGGGGGGGGCGATTTAATGAGCAGTTCTTC. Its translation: CATSRFSGGGRFNEQFF.

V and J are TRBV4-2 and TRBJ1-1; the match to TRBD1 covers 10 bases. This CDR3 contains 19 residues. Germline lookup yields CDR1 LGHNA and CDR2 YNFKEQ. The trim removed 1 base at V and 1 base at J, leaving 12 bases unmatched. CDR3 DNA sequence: TGTGCCAGCAGCCAAGGAGTCGGGACAGGGGCGTTTGGGAACACTGAAGCTTTCTTT. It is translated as CASSQGVGTGAFGNTEAFF.

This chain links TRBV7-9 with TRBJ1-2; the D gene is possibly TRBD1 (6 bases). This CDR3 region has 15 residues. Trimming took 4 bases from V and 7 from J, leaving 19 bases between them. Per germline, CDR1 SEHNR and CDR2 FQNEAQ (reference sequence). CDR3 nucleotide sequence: TGTGCCAGCAGCTCTAAGGGGGGGATTATGCGTGGCTACACCTTC. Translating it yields CASSSKGGIMRGYTF.

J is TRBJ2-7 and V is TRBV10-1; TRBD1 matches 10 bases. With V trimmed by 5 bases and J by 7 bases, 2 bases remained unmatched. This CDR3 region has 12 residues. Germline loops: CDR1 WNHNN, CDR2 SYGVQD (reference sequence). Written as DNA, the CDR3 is TGCGCCAGCAGTCCGGGACAGGGGGAGCAGTACTTC. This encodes CASSPGQGEQYF.

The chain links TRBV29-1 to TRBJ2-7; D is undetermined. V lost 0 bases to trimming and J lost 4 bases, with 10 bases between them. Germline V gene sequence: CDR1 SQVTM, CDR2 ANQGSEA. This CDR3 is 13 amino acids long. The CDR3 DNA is TGCAGCGTTGAAGATCGGGCCTCATACGAGCAGTACTTC. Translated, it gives CSVEDRASYEQYF.

This chain's CDR3 is CASSPGTTTNEKLFF. The CDR3 DNA reads TGTGCCAGCAGCCCAGGGACTACAACTAATGAAAAACTGTTTTTT. This chain joins TRBV7-2 and TRBJ1-4; tentative D call: TRBD1 (5 bases). This CDR3 region has 15 residues. Germline assignment: CDR1 SGHTA and CDR2 FQGNSA. V was cut by 5 bases and J by 0 bases, with 10 bases left in between.